What follows is one TCR beta chain and its context. This record belongs to a study of T cell changes during pregnancy in multiple sclerosis. V was clipped by 0 bases and J by 4 bases; unmatched bases: 2. Germline V lookup: CDR1 SGHDT, CDR2 YYEEEE. The CDR3 has 15 residues. Profiling relied on immunoSEQ multiplex PCR, and the TCRdb table lists in-frame clones only, not all of them. The sample lists about 49,000 clones, around 91% occurring once. The sequences come from peripheral blood, collected after pregnancy. The J gene is TRBJ1-5, the V gene TRBV5-6; 9 bases fit TRBD1. The receptor was isolated from a female donor in good health, enrolled as a control in a pregnancy study. The CDR3 DNA follows: TGTGCCAGCAGCTTGGAGGGGACAGGGAATCAGCCCCAGCATTTT. Encoded protein: CASSLEGTGNQPQHF.